A single count supports the clone carrying this T cell receptor beta chain. The antigen is not known. The entry originates in a study of cytomegalovirus exposure and HLA in healthy donors. Whole-study findings and limits: The listing of roughly 160 TCR beta chains classed them as cytomegalovirus-associated. An Asian-associated ancestry cluster reportedly showed fewer N-insertions than the approximately 620-donor mean in a later analysis.

60 Vbeta and 13 Jbeta primers were used in PCR. Using immunoSEQ multiplex PCR, the repertoire was profiled, and TCRdb retains in-frame clones only, with some absent. This table holds 100,000 to 150,000 clones, over 70% found once. Trimming took off 6 bases at V and 7 bases at J, with 10 bases between the two ends. The CDR3 sequence is 11 residues long. Germline loops: CDR1 PRHDT, CDR2 FYEKMQ (reference sequence). The chain is built from TRBV13 and TRBJ2-7, with D tentatively TRBD2 (5 bases). The receptor comes from a woman under 30 in good health and CMV-seronegative. Sequencing was done on a sample of PBMCs. CDR3 loop: CASSDSGEQYF. In DNA, the CDR3 is TGTGCCAGCAGTGACTCGGGGGAGCAGTACTTC.